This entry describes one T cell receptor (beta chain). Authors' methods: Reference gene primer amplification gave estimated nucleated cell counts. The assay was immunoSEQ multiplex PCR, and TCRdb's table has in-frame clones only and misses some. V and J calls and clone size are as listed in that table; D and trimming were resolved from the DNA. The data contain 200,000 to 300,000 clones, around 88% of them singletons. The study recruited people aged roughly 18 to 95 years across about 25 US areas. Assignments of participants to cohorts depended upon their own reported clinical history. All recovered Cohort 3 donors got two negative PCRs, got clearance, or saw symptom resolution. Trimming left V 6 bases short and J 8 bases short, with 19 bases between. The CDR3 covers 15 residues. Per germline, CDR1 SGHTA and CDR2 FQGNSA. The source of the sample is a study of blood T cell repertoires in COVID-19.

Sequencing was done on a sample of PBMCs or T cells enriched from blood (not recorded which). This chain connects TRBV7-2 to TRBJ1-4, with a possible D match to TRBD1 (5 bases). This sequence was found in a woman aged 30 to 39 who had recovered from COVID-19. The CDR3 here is CASSPGTLRREKLFF. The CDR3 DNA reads TGTGCCAGCAGTCCCGGGACTCTAAGAAGGGAAAAACTGTTTTTT.